The 16 T cell receptor beta chains below all came from one sample that was sequenced in a study of regulatory T cells in long-lasting Graves disease. Stated time point: newly diagnosed GD, antithyroid drugs for less than 3 months. PBMC RNA served as the TCR library source. Libraries of TCR beta came from iRepertoire HTBI primers plus Arm-PCR of CDR3 regions. Using its own MiXCR run on the multiplex PCR reads, TCRdb lists one record per CDR3 protein. This repertoire shows about 330,000 distinct CDR3 sequences, around 16% found once; its top ten account for 20%. These data were also reused for a study on T cells in Graves' hyperthyroidism and ophthalmopathy.

The sequencing here drew on peripheral blood mononuclear cells (PBMCs), taken at new diagnosis, from a patient treated with antithyroid drugs. These receptors came from a woman between 18 and 30 years old with Graves disease.

J is TRBJ2-3 and V is TRBV28; tentative D call: TRBD1 (6 bases). V was clipped by 5 bases and J by 1 base, with 22 bases between them. The CDR3 contains 18 residues. CDR1 is MDHEN, CDR2 SYDVKM, per germline. The CDR3 spells CASSPLGDTLAGTDTQYF. The CDR3 region has the DNA TGTGCCAGCAGTCCCCTTGGGGACACACTCGCGGGCACAGATACGCAGTATTTT. Drawing the rest from reference TRBV28 and TRBJ2-3, the complete variable domain is DVKVTQSSRYLVKRTGEKVFLECVQDMDHENMFWYRQDPGLGLRLIYFSYDVKMKEKGDIPEGYSVSREKKERFSLILESASTNQTSMYLCASSPLGDTLAGTDTQYFGPGTRLTVL.

This clonotype was counted ten times or more. This chain uses TRBV11-2 with TRBJ2-7; D call uncertain. This CDR3 spans 14 amino acids. The V end was cut by 3 bases, the J end by 5 bases, with 14 bases between. In germline, CDR1 is SGHAT, CDR2 FQNNGV. CDR3 DNA: TGTGCCAGCAGCTTTTTCCCAACATCCCACGAGCAGTACTTC. Protein product: CASSFFPTSHEQYF.

This clonotype was seen repeatedly, ten times or more. The chain couples TRBV5-1 to TRBJ2-6; D is unclear. This CDR3 contains 15 residues. The germline V gene encodes CDR1 SGHRS and CDR2 YFSETQ. V lost 0 bases, J lost 6 bases, and 10 bases lay in between. The DNA of the CDR3 is TGCGCCAGCAGCTTGGGACGGAATGAGGCCAACGTCCTGACTTTC. It encodes CASSLGRNEANVLTF.

The chain links TRBV5-1 to TRBJ2-6, with D possibly matching TRBD1 (5 bases). Germline-derived CDR1 and CDR2 are SGHRS and YFSETQ. CDR3 length: 18 amino acids. Trimming removed 4 bases at V and 2 bases at J, with 19 bases between. The CDR3 loop reads CASSIYGLTVPGANVLTF. DNA for the CDR3: TGCGCCAGCAGCATCTACGGCTTGACAGTCCCTGGGGCCAACGTCCTGACTTTC. The full variable domain, completed using reference TRBV5-1 and TRBJ2-6, is KAGVTQTPRYLIKTRGQQVTLSCSPISGHRSVSWYQQTPGQGLQFLFEYFSETQRNKGNFPGRFSGRQFSNSRSEMNVSTLELGDSALYLCASSIYGLTVPGANVLTFGAGSRLTVL.

This clonotype was recorded a few times. The rearrangement joins TRBV19 to TRBJ1-1; 8 bases match TRBD1. Germline assignment: CDR1 LNHDA and CDR2 SQIVND (reference sequence). Trimming took 6 bases from V and 3 from J; bases not matched to a gene: 6. The CDR3 is 14 residues long. The DNA of the CDR3 is TGTGCCAGTAGCCCGACAGGGGCCTACACTGAAGCTTTCTTT. Translation: CASSPTGAYTEAFF.

The chain joins TRBV5-4 to TRBJ2-5, with 7 nucleotides matching TRBD1. The CDR3 totals 15 residues. Germline V gene sequence: CDR1 SGHNT, CDR2 YYREEE (reference sequence). V lost 4 bases to trimming and J lost 3 bases; unmatched junction nucleotides: 9. The CDR3 DNA is TGTGCCAGCAGCGCAACCGGGACAGAGAAAGAGACCCAGTACTTC. This translates into CASSATGTEKETQYF.

This clonotype came up a few times. The rearrangement uses TRBV5-1 and TRBJ2-5, with D unclear. The CDR3 has 13 residues. Trimming left V 3 bases short and J 4 bases short, with 10 bases between. Germline CDR1 is SGHRS and CDR2 is YFSETQ. The chain's CDR3 is CASSSTWRETQYF. In DNA, the CDR3 is TGCGCCAGCAGCTCCACATGGCGAGAGACCCAGTACTTC. Looking up the rest from reference TRBV5-1 and TRBJ2-5 gives the full variable domain: KAGVTQTPRYLIKTRGQQVTLSCSPISGHRSVSWYQQTPGQGLQFLFEYFSETQRNKGNFPGRFSGRQFSNSRSEMNVSTLELGDSALYLCASSSTWRETQYFGPGTRLLVL.

This clonotype was seen many times. The V call is TRBV2, the J call TRBJ2-7; D perhaps matches TRBD1 (5 bases). The CDR3 sequence is 12 residues long. Deletions cut 1 base from V and 6 bases from J, with 7 bases between. CDR1 and CDR2 from the germline V gene are SNHLY and FYNNEI. CDR3 in DNA: TGTGCCAGCAGTGAAGGAAGGGGCGAGCAGTACTTC. Translating gives CASSEGRGEQYF.

The table lists this clonotype with many counts. The chain links TRBV5-4 to TRBJ2-1; 8 bases line up with TRBD2. V dropped 0 bases and J dropped 10; count of bases not matched to a gene: 3. This CDR3 has 13 amino acids. The V gene's germline CDR1 is SGHNT and CDR2 YYREEE (reference sequence). CDR3 residues: CASSLDSGREQFF. CDR3 coding DNA: TGTGCCAGCAGCTTGGACAGCGGGAGAGAGCAGTTCTTC.

V is TRBV19 and J is TRBJ1-1; D ambiguous. CDR1 is LNHDA, CDR2 SQIVND, per germline (reference sequence). The CDR3 has 14 residues. V was pared by 6 bases and J by 5 bases, with 16 bases between. CDR3 region: CASSHVVGNTEAFF. CDR3 in DNA: TGTGCCAGTAGCCACGTCGTCGGGAATACTGAAGCTTTCTTT.

The sample holds many counts of this clonotype. V and J are TRBV30 and TRBJ1-1; D gene unclear. The CDR3 runs to 13 residues. V lost 3 bases to trimming and J lost 1 base, with 9 bases between them. Germline V lookup: CDR1 GTSNPN, CDR2 SVGIG (reference sequence). This CDR3 reads CAWRLTRNTEAFF. The DNA for the CDR3 is TGTGCCTGGAGACTCACAAGGAACACTGAAGCTTTCTTT.

For this clonotype: A read error may account for a junction end that differs from germline. The chain carries TRBV5-1 and TRBJ2-7; 9 bases match TRBD1. Germline V lookup: CDR1 SGHRS, CDR2 YFSETQ. The CDR3 length is 14 residues. The CDR3 region is CASSLGTGLYEQYF. DNA of the CDR3: TGTGCCAGCAGCTTGGGGACAGGGCTCTACGAGCAGTACTTC.

This clonotype was counted ten times or more. The rearrangement joins TRBV12-3 or TRBV12-4 to TRBJ2-3; 8 bases agree with TRBD2. CDR3 size: 15 residues. V gave up 3 bases and J gave up 5 bases; unmatched junction bases: 7. The CDR3 loop is CASSFVAGGGDTQYF. DNA of the CDR3: TGTGCCAGCAGTTTCGTGGCGGGAGGTGGAGATACGCAGTATTTT.

This clonotype was seen a handful of times. The chain couples TRBV6-1 to TRBJ2-6, with 8 bases aligning to TRBD1. There are 15 residues in the CDR3. Germline CDR1 and CDR2: MNHNS and SASEGT. J was trimmed by 0 bases and V by 8 bases; bases with no gene match: 3. CDR3 sequence reads: CASGTGSSGANVLTF. The CDR3 coding sequence is TGTGCCAGCGGGACAGGTAGCTCTGGGGCCAACGTCCTGACTTTC.

The table lists this clonotype with many counts. The chain employs TRBV7-9 and TRBJ1-1, with D perhaps TRBD1 (6 bases). Germline CDR1 and CDR2: SEHNR and FQNEAQ (reference sequence). The CDR3 consists of 16 residues. V gave up 1 base and J gave up 0 bases, with 12 bases separating them. Here the CDR3 reads CASSLVGGNLNTEAFF. CDR3 nucleotide sequence: TGTGCCAGCAGCTTAGTGGGGGGCAATTTGAACACTGAAGCTTTCTTT.

Concerning this clonotype itself: This clone may be a read error of a much larger clone one base away. The chain employs TRBV5-1 and TRBJ2-5; D not resolved. This CDR3 is 13 amino acids long. Germline V gene sequence: CDR1 SGHRS, CDR2 YFSETQ. The CDR3 DNA follows: TGTGCCAGCAGCTTTGACATTCCGGAGATCCAGTACTTC. It codes for CASSFDIPEIQYF.